This T cell receptor beta chain stems from a study of blood T cell repertoires in COVID-19 (dated by TCRdb to the early 2020s). Study-wide context: Samples covering the acute and convalescent phases of COVID-19 were provided by collaborators in the United States, Italy and Spain. The material from the prospective study consisted of cDNA or gDNA derived from T cells, B-cell-depleted T cells, or PBMCs. Deeply sampled blood TCRbeta repertoires from subjects exposed to, actively infected with, or recovered from COVID-19 were included in the dataset. A freely available public database, intended as a resource for researchers studying the immune response to SARS-CoV-2, is where the repertoires were released. Samples were obtained from the ongoing ImmuneRACE study (first 160 participants) and from 1,254 subjects provided by 6 global collaborators. The sample metadata nearly always contained a de-identified subject ID, COVID-19 status, age in years and sex. HLA class I and class II types, where available, came from metadata supplied by the sample provider rather than from assay-based typing.

The investigation overall reported the following: Clinical and demographic metadata were provided uncurated, with the amount varying by source and participant.

Whole blood was collected in K2EDTA tubes by collaborating institutions according to the institutions' own protocols. Collaborator samples were shipped for TCRbeta analysis as frozen whole blood, isolated PBMCs, or DNA extracted from either sample type. About this clone: Its antigen remains undetermined. Nothing much larger sits one base from this clone, and base qualities are not available.

TCRbeta CDR3 regions were amplified from genomic DNA by means of the immunoSEQ Assay, a bias-controlled multiplex PCR. Under the source paper's analysis protocol: Within the assay, amplification of reference gene primers was used to estimate how many nucleated cells each sample contained. Sequence reads were collapsed and filtered to measure the absolute abundance of every unique TCRbeta CDR3 rearrangement. For each sample, productive Simpson clonality was calculated as the square root of Simpson's diversity index across productive rearrangements. The clones in this table, taken by TCRdb from immuneACCESS, are in-frame only. Not every clone is retained; where verified, under half of the shortfall comes from an unresolved V gene, and the cause of the rest is unknown. V, J and clone size reflect that table, while D and trimming were determined from the DNA. In all, the sample holds about 76,000 clones, and around 91% of those were seen once. Approximately 5.3% of the sample is in the top ten clones.

There are 11 amino acids in the CDR3, from cysteine to phenylalanine inclusive. The kept DNA is CDR3 alone, 33 bases in frame from the first base. Taken from the germline V gene, the CDR1 and CDR2 loops are LGHNT and FRNRAP. V and J are truncated by 6 bases and 9 bases respectively, leaving an intervening sequence of 11 bases. Sequenced sample: peripheral blood. The sequence joins TRBV12-5 to TRBJ1-1; TRBD1 is a weak D gene call, 5 bases matching. The sequence was collected from a human donor in a cohort sampled during active COVID-19. The encoded CDR3 is CASGPGDQAFF. Here is the DNA: TGTGCTAGTGGCCCGGGGGATCAAGCTTTCTTT.